The 12 T cell receptor beta chains below all came from one sample that was sequenced in a study of siplizumab effects on memory and regulatory T cells (dated by TCRdb to the late 2010s). The library was built by means of the immunoSEQ multiplex PCR assay. TCRdb carries this immuneACCESS record with in-frame sequences only. Its versions omit some clonotypes, under half of them owing to an unresolved V gene in the studies checked, with the rest unexplained. This sample comprises some 100,000 clones, about 92% of them detected only once. Under 0.75% of the sample is held by the ten biggest clonotypes. Sequencing was done on a sample of Tregs sorted from blood. The receptors shown here come from a human donor in good health.

The V gene is TRBV7-3, the J gene TRBJ2-5; no reliable D call. Trimming took 2 bases from V and 1 from J, leaving 5 bases between them. CDR3 length: 13 amino acids. Germline V gene lookup returns CDR1 SGHTA and CDR2 FQGTGA. The CDR3 DNA reads as TGTGCCAGCAGCTTACAGTTCCAAGAGACCCAGTACTTC. Residues: CASSLQFQETQYF.

The V call is TRBV5-4, the J call TRBJ1-5, with a weak D call TRBD1 (5 bases). Trimming removed 1 base from V and 7 bases from J, with 21 bases in between. In germline, CDR1 is SGHNT, CDR2 YYREEE (reference sequence). The CDR3 covers 17 residues. CDR3 residues: CASSLSTDWGPEQPQHF. The CDR3 nucleotides are TGTGCCAGCAGCTTGTCTACCGATTGGGGCCCCGAGCAGCCCCAGCATTTT.

The chain has TRBV11-3 and TRBJ2-7; a weak D match, TRBD1 (5 bases). Germline values: CDR1 SGHNT, CDR2 YENEEA. This CDR3 comprises 13 residues. V lost 2 bases and J 5 bases, leaving 10 bases between the germline ends. The CDR3 here is CASSLLPGNEQYF. Written as DNA, the CDR3 is TGTGCCAGCAGCTTACTACCAGGGAACGAGCAGTACTTC.

The V gene is TRBV6-1, the J gene TRBJ1-3; 7 nucleotides agree with TRBD1. From germline, CDR1 is MNHNS and CDR2 SASEGT. V shed 9 bases and J 0 bases; nucleotides not matched to a gene: 5. The CDR3 covers 14 residues. CDR3: CARGAGGSGNTIYF. The CDR3 bases are TGTGCCAGGGGGGCAGGGGGCTCTGGAAACACCATATATTTT.

V gene TRBV14 combines with J gene TRBJ1-1; D unresolved. Germline V gene data show CDR1 as SGHDN and CDR2 as FVKESK. V dropped 3 bases and J dropped 7 bases, with 18 bases sitting between them. The CDR3 runs to 15 residues. The CDR3 nucleotides read TGTGCCAGCAGCCATCGAGACACGCAATCGGGTGAAGCTTTCTTT. This codes for CASSHRDTQSGEAFF.

The genes are TRBV7-9 and TRBJ2-3; no firm D call. The V gene lost 8 bases and the J gene lost 4 bases, with 7 bases spanning the gap. This CDR3 region has 11 residues. The germline gives CDR1 SEHNR, CDR2 FQNEAQ (reference sequence). The CDR3 region is CASRPSDTQYF. The CDR3 nucleotides are TGTGCCAGCCGACCGTCAGATACGCAGTATTTT. Together with reference TRBV7-9 and TRBJ2-3, the CDR3 gives the full variable domain: DTGVSQNPRHKITKRGQNVTFRCDPISEHNRLYWYRQTLGQGPEFLTYFQNEAQLEKSRLLSDRFSAERPKGSFSTLEIQRTEQGDSAMYLCASRPSDTQYFGPGTRLTVL.

This clone occurred once. This chain connects TRBV12-5 to TRBJ1-2; TRBD1 is a possible D gene (5 bases). The V end was cut by 0 bases, the J end by 4 bases, with 9 bases between. Germline V lookup: CDR1 LGHNT, CDR2 FRNRAP. CDR3 length: 14 amino acids. CDR3 DNA sequence: TGTGCTAGTGGTTTGGTCGCAGGGATCTATGGCTACACCTTC. This codes for CASGLVAGIYGYTF. The complete variable domain, with remaining parts taken from reference TRBV12-5 and TRBJ1-2, reads DARVTQTPRHKVTEMGQEVTMRCQPILGHNTVFWYRQTMMQGLELLAYFRNRAPLDDSGMPKDRFSAEMPDATLATLKIQPSEPRDSAVYFCASGLVAGIYGYTFGSGTRLTVV.

This rearrangement joins TRBV4-2 to TRBJ2-3; 14 bases agree with TRBD2. V was clipped by 1 base and J by 5 bases; unmatched bases: 11. The CDR3 spans 19 residues. The germline gives CDR1 LGHNA, CDR2 YNFKEQ. The CDR3 region has the DNA TGTGCCAGCAGCCAAGGGGGGGTGGGACTAGCGGGAGCCAGAGATACGCAGTATTTT. Translation: CASSQGGVGLAGARDTQYF.

V is TRBV19 and J is TRBJ2-4, with 7 bases fitting TRBD1. The CDR3 consists of 14 residues. The junction had 7 bases not matched to a gene; V was cut back by 5 bases and J by 6 bases. From germline, CDR1 is LNHDA and CDR2 SQIVND (reference sequence). CDR3 sequence (DNA): TGTGCCAGTAGTGCCCGGACAGGAGGAAACATTCAGTACTTC. Amino acid sequence: CASSARTGGNIQYF.

The rearrangement uses TRBV5-1 and TRBJ2-3; D is possibly TRBD1 or TRBD2 (5 bases each). Per the germline V gene, CDR1 is SGHRS and CDR2 is YFSETQ. The CDR3 sequence is 16 residues long. Trimming removed 4 bases at V and 0 bases at J, with 15 bases between. This chain's CDR3 is CASSKFGADSTDTQYF. The CDR3 DNA sequence: TGCGCCAGCAGCAAATTCGGGGCAGATAGCACAGATACGCAGTATTTT.

This clone has a handful of counts. J is TRBJ2-3 and V is TRBV7-9; no reliable D call. The V and J ends lost 3 bases and 5 bases respectively, with 6 bases between them. The CDR3 runs 12 residues. The germline V gene has CDR1 SEHNR and CDR2 FQNEAQ (reference sequence). The chain's CDR3 is CASSFVEDTQYF. The CDR3 DNA reads as TGTGCCAGCAGCTTCGTGGAAGATACGCAGTATTTT.

The chain combines TRBV6-5 with TRBJ1-4; possible D gene TRBD1, 5 bases. The CDR3 totals 13 residues. Germline loops: CDR1 MNHEY, CDR2 SVGAGI. Trimming stripped 8 bases from V and 5 bases from J, with 12 bases between. The CDR3 loop is CASFSQGNEKLFF. The CDR3, as DNA: TGTGCCAGCTTTTCTCAGGGCAATGAAAAACTGTTTTTT.